Listed here are 9 T cell receptor beta chains from one sample, sequenced in a study of post-analysis software for immune sequencing data. The study's findings and limits: Elevated frequency relative to controls characterized four or five TRBV segments in patients, TRBV5-6, TRBV5-1 and TRBV20-1 among them.

No antigens are known for them. Unique-molecular-identifier-tagged TCR beta cDNA libraries were used. Using its own MiXCR run on the PCR reads, TCRdb lists one record per CDR3 protein. This sample carries 450,000 or so distinct CDR3 sequences, roughly 45% of them seen once, and the ten largest clones take around an eighth. The material sequenced was blood. The receptors originated from a girl aged 5-17 years with multiple sclerosis.

The chain has TRBV7-6 and TRBJ1-1; unclear D gene. V dropped 0 bases and J dropped 2 bases, with 22 bases sitting between them. The CDR3 totals 19 residues. CDR1 and CDR2 from the germline V gene are SGHVS and FNYEAQ. Written as DNA, the CDR3 is TGTGCCAGCAGCTTAGCTTTGAGCCGTCTTAGGGCAGATAACACTGAAGCTTTCTTT. Its protein is CASSLALSRLRADNTEAFF.

At least ten counts were recorded for this clonotype. The rearrangement joins TRBV20-1 to TRBJ2-5; D is possibly TRBD2 (6 bases). CDR1 is DFQATT and CDR2 is SNEGSKA in the germline V gene (reference sequence). V was cut by 3 bases and J by 4 bases, with 15 bases left in between. The length of the CDR3 is 14 residues. The CDR3 sequence is CSASRAGRIETQYF. CDR3 sequence (DNA): TGCAGTGCTAGTCGGGCGGGAAGGATAGAGACCCAGTACTTC.

This chain joins TRBV7-2 and TRBJ1-1; D is uncertain. The CDR3 length is 13 residues. V lost 2 bases, J lost 1 base, and 5 bases lay in between. Per germline, CDR1 SGHTA and CDR2 FQGNSA. The CDR3 region has the DNA TGTGCCAGCAGCTTAAAAGCGAACACTGAAGCTTTCTTT. Protein product: CASSLKANTEAFF.

V gene TRBV25-1 combines with J gene TRBJ1-2; D uncertain. Looked up from germline, CDR1 is MGHDK and CDR2 is SYGVNS. This CDR3 is built from 11 residues. V lost 8 bases and J 8 bases, leaving 12 bases between the germline ends. CDR3 nucleotide sequence: TGTGCCAGCCGGGAGTTGGGGGGCTACACCTTC. This translates into CASRELGGYTF.

The chain carries TRBV24-1 and TRBJ2-3, with 7 bases lining up with TRBD2. V gave up 5 bases and J gave up 6 bases; unmatched junction bases: 7. Germline-derived CDR1 and CDR2 are KGHDR and SFDVKD. This CDR3 comprises 14 residues. In DNA form, the CDR3 reads TGTGCCACCAGTGGACTAGCTGACGCGGATACGCAGTATTTT. It yields the protein CATSGLADADTQYF.

V and J are TRBV12-3 or TRBV12-4 and TRBJ2-7, with TRBD1 matching over 8 bases. V shed 5 bases, J shed 6 bases, and the junction held 6 bases outside the gene matches. This CDR3 spans 13 amino acids. Written as DNA, the CDR3 is TGTGCCAGCAGTCGGGACAGGTCCGCCGAGCAGTACTTC. Its translation: CASSRDRSAEQYF.

The rearrangement joins TRBV12-3 or TRBV12-4 to TRBJ2-1; 11 positions agree with TRBD2. This CDR3 comprises 15 residues. J lost 5 bases, V lost 2 bases, and 2 bases had no gene match. CDR3 in amino acids: CASSLSSGRHNEQFF. The DNA of the CDR3 is TGTGCCAGCAGTTTATCTAGCGGGAGGCACAATGAGCAGTTCTTC.

This chain joins TRBV9 and TRBJ2-1, with TRBD2 matching over 10 bases. V dropped 3 bases and J dropped 3; count of bases not matched to a gene: 21. The CDR3 sequence is 21 residues long. Per germline, CDR1 SGDLS and CDR2 YYNGEE. CDR3 loop: CASSGQGEREGFTPDYNEQFF. In DNA form, the CDR3 reads TGTGCCAGCAGCGGCCAGGGGGAGCGGGAGGGTTTCACCCCTGACTACAATGAGCAGTTCTTC.

The chain employs TRBV7-9 and TRBJ2-5; D may be TRBD1 (5 bases). CDR1 and CDR2 (germline): SEHNR, FQNEAQ (reference sequence). This CDR3 comprises 14 residues. Trimming pared 4 bases from V and 3 bases from J, leaving 12 bases between. The CDR3 loop reads CASSYRQSKETQYF. The CDR3 coding sequence is TGTGCCAGCAGCTACAGACAGTCTAAAGAGACCCAGTACTTC.